The subject of this entry is one T cell receptor (beta chain). Its matching antigen is unknown. Time point indicated: patch test 1, 2 weeks after DPC sensitization. Treatment defined: therapeutic diphenylcyclopropenone sensitization with weekly scalp DPC. From the RACE reads, TCRdb called clonotypes with MiXCR, one entry per CDR3 protein. The table includes 95,000 to 100,000 distinct CDR3 sequences, around 12% detected once. Trimming took 4 bases from V and 4 from J, leaving 3 bases between them. Germline V gene sequence: CDR1 SGHRS, CDR2 YFSETQ. The CDR3 consists of 11 residues. The data were taken from a study of human T cells and chemical hapten exposure. Study conclusions and caveats: Positive correlation was observed between PT1 expanded TCR counts and patch test score.

Sequenced here: whole blood, sampled in connection with sensitization to the hapten diphenylcyclopropenone (DPC). The receptor's source is a woman aged 40 to 55 with alopecia areata. Some clones in this sample may be carry-over from other donors' samples. The V and J genes are TRBV5-1 and TRBJ2-1; no definite D call. The DNA of the CDR3 is TGCGCCAGCAGCGAGTACAATGAGCAGTTCTTC. Amino acid sequence: CASSEYNEQFF. The full variable domain, with the rest looked up from reference TRBV5-1 and TRBJ2-1, is KAGVTQTPRYLIKTRGQQVTLSCSPISGHRSVSWYQQTPGQGLQFLFEYFSETQRNKGNFPGRFSGRQFSNSRSEMNVSTLELGDSALYLCASSEYNEQFFGPGTRLTVL.